These 32 T cell receptor beta chains came from one sample sequenced in a study of T cells in Graves' hyperthyroidism and ophthalmopathy. Using RNA transcripts as the source, TCR beta CDR3 regions were amplified. RT-PCR in the first round (using the HTBI primer set) targeted the TCR CDR3. One entry per CDR3 protein, called by TCRdb with MiXCR from the multiplex PCR reads. The data contain about 270,000 distinct CDR3 sequences, 15% of them singletons. Sequences were obtained from blood. Every receptor here comes from a woman aged 50 to 65 with Graves' hyperthyroidism that later progressed to Graves' ophthalmopathy.

This clonotype was seen repeatedly, ten times or more. The chain combines TRBV7-8 with TRBJ2-3, with D unclear. CDR1 is SGHVS, CDR2 FQNEAQ, per germline. V was shortened by 5 bases and J by 0 bases, with 9 bases between the two germline ends. This CDR3 contains 14 residues. CDR3 DNA sequence: TGTGCCAGCAGCCTTATGCGAAGCACAGATACGCAGTATTTT. It specifies CASSLMRSTDTQYF.

As concerns this clonotype: This may be a read error, as it is one base from a much larger clone. The chain has TRBV20-1 and TRBJ1-6; 7 nucleotides align to TRBD1. CDR1 DFQATT and CDR2 SNEGSKA come from the germline V gene (reference sequence). CDR3 size: 14 residues. Trimming at V came to 5 bases and at J to 12 bases, leaving 13 bases not matched to a gene. CDR3 sequence reads: CSARPGAGGLPLHF. The CDR3 DNA sequence: TGCAGTGCTCGCCCAGGGGCAGGGGGATTACCCCTCCACTTT.

This clonotype has just a few counts. The J gene is TRBJ2-3, the V gene TRBV5-6; no reliable D call. CDR1 and CDR2 from the germline V gene are SGHDT and YYEEEE. This CDR3 region has 14 residues. V was pared by 2 bases and J by 8 bases, with 15 bases between. The CDR3 nucleotides read TGTGCCAGCAGCTTTATTGGCGAGCCAGGTACGCAGTATTTT. Translated: CASSFIGEPGTQYF.

The V gene is TRBV7-2, the J gene TRBJ1-6; D perhaps matches TRBD1 (5 bases). There are 15 residues in the CDR3. With 0 bases removed from V and 9 bases from J, the gap between germline ends came to 12 bases. The germline V gene has CDR1 SGHTA and CDR2 FQGNSA. The CDR3 DNA reads TGTGCCAGCAGCTTAGCTAAGCAGGGTGGTTCACCCCTCCACTTT. It codes for CASSLAKQGGSPLHF. Using reference TRBV7-2 and TRBJ1-6 for the parts outside the CDR3, the full variable domain is GAGVSQSPSNKVTEKGKDVELRCDPISGHTALYWYRQSLGQGLEFLIYFQGNSAPDKSGLPSDRFSAERTGGSVSTLTIQRTQQEDSAVYLCASSLAKQGGSPLHFGNGTRLTVT.

This clonotype was counted only a few times. With a much larger clone just one base away, this may be a read error. J is TRBJ1-1 and V is TRBV19; 9 nucleotides line up with TRBD1. V shed 4 bases, J shed 0 bases, and the junction held 0 bases outside the gene matches. The CDR3 totals 14 residues. Per germline, CDR1 LNHDA and CDR2 SQIVND (reference sequence). The DNA of the CDR3 is TGTGCCAGTAGTAGGGACAGGGTGAACACTGAAGCTTTCTTT. This sequence encodes CASSRDRVNTEAFF.

The chain uses TRBV7-6 and TRBJ2-5; D uncertain. This CDR3 comprises 15 residues. Germline values: CDR1 SGHVS, CDR2 FNYEAQ. Trimming removed 5 bases from V and 1 base from J, with 14 bases in between. CDR3 coding DNA: TGTGCCAGCAGCCCCCCCGGGCGGCCCCAAGAGACCCAGTACTTC. Amino acids: CASSPPGRPQETQYF.

This clonotype was seen repeatedly, ten times or more. This sequence joins TRBV20-1 and TRBJ1-1; the D gene is possibly TRBD1 (6 bases). The CDR3 is 9 amino acids. The germline V gene has CDR1 DFQATT and CDR2 SNEGSKA (reference sequence). CDR3 sequence reads: CSTDREAFF. CDR3 bases: TGCAGCACAGACAGGGAAGCTTTCTTT.

This clonotype was recorded many times. V is TRBV4-1 and J is TRBJ2-7, with a possible D match to TRBD2 (5 bases). The CDR3 loop spans 17 amino acids. The V gene's germline CDR1 is MGHRA and CDR2 YSYEKL. V was trimmed by 4 bases and J by 0 bases, leaving 19 bases between them. CDR3 in amino acids: CASSLADAGRTSYEQYF. CDR3 nucleotide sequence: TGCGCCAGCAGCCTCGCTGATGCGGGTCGAACCTCCTACGAGCAGTACTTC.

This clonotype was counted ten times or more. This chain uses TRBV28 with TRBJ2-2, with a tentative D call TRBD2 (6 bases). The germline CDR1 and CDR2 sequences are MDHEN and SYDVKM. The CDR3 extends over 16 amino acids. Trimming took 2 bases from V and 1 from J, leaving 11 bases between them. CDR3 nucleotides: TGTGCCAGCAGTTTAAGTAGCGGAAAGAACACCGGGGAGCTGTTTTTT. It specifies CASSLSSGKNTGELFF.

This clonotype was observed at least ten times. CDR3 in amino acids: CAIRLAGGLNEQFF. The CDR3 DNA follows: TGTGCCATCCGACTAGCGGGAGGACTCAATGAGCAGTTCTTC. The gene calls are TRBV10-3 and TRBJ2-1, with 13 nucleotides matching TRBD2. Germline CDR1 is ENHRY and CDR2 is SYGVKD. Trimming at V came to 8 bases and at J to 6 bases, leaving 4 bases not matched to a gene. This CDR3 contains 14 residues.

This clonotype appeared many times. The chain recombines TRBV5-1 with TRBJ2-1, with 11 bases that match TRBD2. CDR3 length: 17 residues. CDR1 is SGHRS and CDR2 is YFSETQ in the germline V gene. Trimming took 6 bases from V and 1 from J; bases not matched to a gene: 9. The CDR3 protein is CASTGTSGTVSYNEQFF. CDR3 in DNA: TGCGCCAGCACCGGGACTAGCGGCACGGTATCCTACAATGAGCAGTTCTTC.

This clonotype was counted between two and nine times. At one end the junction does not follow the germline gene, possibly because of a read error. The V call is TRBV11-2, the J call TRBJ2-5, with 12 bases that match TRBD2. The CDR3 contains 17 residues. Germline lookup yields CDR1 SGHAT and CDR2 FQNNGV. CDR3 amino acids: CASSQNPGLAGQETQYF. DNA of the CDR3: TGCGCCAGCAGCCAAAACCCGGGACTAGCGGGCCAAGAGACCCAGTACTTC.

In its sample, this clonotype was seen once. V is TRBV20-1 and J is TRBJ1-2, with 7 positions matching TRBD1. Germline V lookup: CDR1 DFQATT, CDR2 SNEGSKA (reference sequence). This CDR3 has 13 residues. Germline trimming cut 5 bases from V and 4 bases from J; bases unmatched to any gene: 7. CDR3 bases: TGCAGTGCTCCCGCCGGGACAGCCTATGGCTACACCTTC. This gives the protein CSAPAGTAYGYTF.

This clonotype was detected only a few times. The V and J genes are TRBV2 and TRBJ2-2; D is possibly TRBD2 (6 bases). Per the germline V gene, CDR1 is SNHLY and CDR2 is FYNNEI. The CDR3 loop spans 17 amino acids. V lost 10 bases to trimming and J lost 6 bases, with 27 bases between them. CDR3 region: CATLIRTTSYAAGELFF. CDR3 coding DNA: TGTGCCACCCTTATCCGGACTACTTCCTACGCTGCCGGGGAGCTGTTTTTT.

This clonotype was detected many times. The chain couples TRBV30 to TRBJ1-2; unclear D gene. Germline CDR1 and CDR2: GTSNPN and SVGIG (reference sequence). The CDR3 consists of 13 residues. The V end was cut by 4 bases, the J end by 6 bases, with 15 bases between. CDR3 sequence (DNA): TGTGCCTGGAATAAGGTCAGAGGGAATGGCTACACCTTC. It codes for CAWNKVRGNGYTF.

This clonotype was recorded at least ten times. The chain combines TRBV7-3 with TRBJ2-3, with D possibly called TRBD1 or TRBD2 (5 bases each). The CDR3 consists of 15 residues. V lost 2 bases and J 0 bases, leaving 9 bases between the germline ends. Germline assignment: CDR1 SGHTA and CDR2 FQGTGA. CDR3 protein: CASSLGGASTDTQYF. CDR3 DNA sequence: TGTGCCAGCAGCTTAGGGGGAGCTAGCACAGATACGCAGTATTTT.

This clonotype was counted at least ten times. This rearrangement joins TRBV3-1 to TRBJ2-1; 12 bases align to TRBD1. V was clipped by 4 bases and J by 8 bases; unmatched bases: 6. The CDR3 covers 15 residues. Germline CDR1 LGHDT, CDR2 YNNKEL (reference sequence). This chain's CDR3 is CASSRPGQGAHEQFF. CDR3 in DNA: TGTGCCAGCAGCCGACCGGGACAGGGGGCCCATGAGCAGTTCTTC.

There are many counts of this clonotype. The chain employs TRBV2 and TRBJ1-2; D gene unclear. CDR3 length: 15 amino acids. Trimming removed 7 bases at V and 2 bases at J, with 17 bases between. The germline CDR1 and CDR2 sequences are SNHLY and FYNNEI. The CDR3 reads CASTAGVELNYGYTF. CDR3 DNA: TGTGCCAGCACGGCAGGCGTAGAATTAAACTATGGCTACACCTTC.

J is TRBJ2-2 and V is TRBV25-1, with 8 bases lining up with TRBD2. The V and J ends lost 1 base and 4 bases, in that order; junction bases with no gene match: 5. This CDR3 is built from 16 residues. Per germline, CDR1 MGHDK and CDR2 SYGVNS. This CDR3 reads CASSESGGPGTGELFF. The CDR3 nucleotides are TGTGCCAGCAGTGAATCGGGAGGGCCGGGCACCGGGGAGCTGTTTTTT.

Many counts were recorded for this clonotype. The rearrangement uses TRBV28 and TRBJ1-2; D remains ambiguous. Germline CDR1 reads MDHEN; CDR2 reads SYDVKM. The CDR3 contains 13 residues. Trimming left V 4 bases short and J 3 bases short, with 9 bases between. The CDR3 reads CASSYLEDYGYTF. CDR3 coding DNA: TGTGCCAGCAGTTACCTGGAGGACTATGGCTACACCTTC.

Many counts were recorded for this clonotype. V is TRBV20-1 and J is TRBJ1-1; D is unresolved. The V gene's germline CDR1 is DFQATT and CDR2 SNEGSKA (reference sequence). V lost 2 bases, J lost 0 bases, and 4 bases lay in between. CDR3 size: 12 residues. CDR3 nucleotides: TGCAGTGCTAGAAGGGTGAACACTGAAGCTTTCTTT. Translation: CSARRVNTEAFF.

This clonotype was detected many times. V gene TRBV5-1 combines with J gene TRBJ2-1, with unresolved D. Deletions cut 4 bases from V and 6 bases from J, with 11 bases between. This CDR3 comprises 13 residues. From germline, CDR1 is SGHRS and CDR2 YFSETQ. The CDR3 is CASSPDPGNEQFF. The DNA of the CDR3 is TGCGCCAGCAGCCCGGACCCGGGCAATGAGCAGTTCTTC. The full variable domain, completed using reference TRBV5-1 and TRBJ2-1, is KAGVTQTPRYLIKTRGQQVTLSCSPISGHRSVSWYQQTPGQGLQFLFEYFSETQRNKGNFPGRFSGRQFSNSRSEMNVSTLELGDSALYLCASSPDPGNEQFFGPGTRLTVL.

V is TRBV11-2 and J is TRBJ2-7; 8 nucleotides align to TRBD2. Trimming took 1 base from V and 1 from J; bases not matched to a gene: 9. The CDR3 length is 17 residues. Germline assignment: CDR1 SGHAT and CDR2 FQNNGV. The CDR3 region is CASSLGGGLGRSYEQYF. In DNA, the CDR3 is TGTGCCAGCAGCTTAGGCGGGGGACTAGGCCGTTCCTACGAGCAGTACTTC. Looking up the rest from reference TRBV11-2 and TRBJ2-7 gives the full variable domain: EAGVAQSPRYKIIEKRQSVAFWCNPISGHATLYWYQQILGQGPKLLIQFQNNGVVDDSQLPKDRFSAERLKGVDSTLKIQPAKLEDSAVYLCASSLGGGLGRSYEQYFGPGTRLTVT.

The chain links TRBV7-3 to TRBJ2-7; 9 nucleotides agree with TRBD1. Per the germline V gene, CDR1 is SGHTA and CDR2 is FQGTGA. With V trimmed by 2 bases and J by 5 bases, 4 bases remained unmatched. This CDR3 is built from 14 residues. The CDR3 region is CASSLGTGKNEQYF. The CDR3 DNA is TGTGCCAGCAGCTTAGGGACAGGGAAAAACGAGCAGTACTTC.

This clonotype was observed at least ten times. This sequence joins TRBV5-1 and TRBJ2-7, with D hard to call. Deletions cut 1 base from V and 0 bases from J, with 8 bases between. From germline, CDR1 is SGHRS and CDR2 YFSETQ. The CDR3 spans 14 residues. The CDR3 region is CASSLSASSYEQYF. DNA for the CDR3: TGCGCCAGCAGCTTGTCAGCCAGCTCCTACGAGCAGTACTTC.

The J gene is TRBJ2-1, the V gene TRBV25-1, with D possibly matching TRBD2 (6 bases). The CDR3 spans 15 residues. Between the trimmed V and J ends, which lost 4 bases and 4 bases, there was a span of 14 bases. Germline values: CDR1 MGHDK, CDR2 SYGVNS. This CDR3 reads CASSGPSEQYNEQFF. The DNA for the CDR3 is TGTGCCAGCAGTGGACCTAGCGAGCAATACAATGAGCAGTTCTTC.

This chain links TRBV28 with TRBJ1-5, with 7 bases identical to TRBD1. From germline, CDR1 is MDHEN and CDR2 SYDVKM. The length of the CDR3 is 16 residues. Trimming took 6 bases from V and 0 from J; bases not matched to a gene: 8. The CDR3 DNA reads as TGTGCCAGCAGGGGGGACAGTATCTATAGCAATCAGCCCCAGCATTTT. This gives the protein CASRGDSIYSNQPQHF.

The V call is TRBV2, the J call TRBJ2-5; 8 nucleotides line up with TRBD1. The CDR3 has 13 amino acids. V trimming: 9 bases; J trimming: 5 bases; junction bases outside the gene matches: 8. Germline CDR1 reads SNHLY; CDR2 reads FYNNEI. Here the CDR3 reads CARGQGPRETQYF. In nucleotides, the CDR3 is TGTGCCAGAGGACAGGGCCCTCGGGAGACCCAGTACTTC.

This clonotype was counted a few times. The rearrangement uses TRBV6-4 and TRBJ2-3, with 7 bases that match TRBD2. The CDR3 spans 15 residues. Germline-derived CDR1 and CDR2 are MRHNA and SNTAGT. V gave up 4 bases and J gave up 2 bases; unmatched junction bases: 6. CDR3 nucleotide sequence: TGTGCCAGCAGTGTCGGCGGGAGAAACACAGATACGCAGTATTTT. Protein sequence: CASSVGGRNTDTQYF.

The V call is TRBV20-1, the J call TRBJ1-1; tentatively, D is TRBD1 (6 bases). Germline CDR1 reads DFQATT; CDR2 reads SNEGSKA (reference sequence). The germline V and J ends were trimmed by 7 bases and 0 bases, with 12 bases remaining between them. CDR3 size: 13 residues. CDR3 sequence reads: CSVEGGVNTEAFF. CDR3 DNA sequence: TGCAGTGTTGAAGGGGGGGTGAACACTGAAGCTTTCTTT.

J is TRBJ1-3 and V is TRBV7-9; D is unclear. Per germline, CDR1 SEHNR and CDR2 FQNEAQ (reference sequence). The CDR3 runs to 12 residues. V lost 5 bases, J lost 8 bases, and 10 bases lay in between. CDR3 protein: CASSPRWDTIYF. The CDR3 nucleotides read TGTGCCAGCAGCCCCCGGTGGGACACCATATATTTT.

This sequence joins TRBV5-1 and TRBJ2-6; 14 bases align to TRBD2. The CDR3 covers 17 residues. V was pared by 4 bases and J by 2 bases, with 2 bases of the junction left unmatched. CDR1 and CDR2 (germline): SGHRS, YFSETQ. The CDR3 bases are TGCGCCAGCAGCCCGGGACTAGCGGGAGCTGGGGCCAACGTCCTGACTTTC. As protein: CASSPGLAGAGANVLTF.